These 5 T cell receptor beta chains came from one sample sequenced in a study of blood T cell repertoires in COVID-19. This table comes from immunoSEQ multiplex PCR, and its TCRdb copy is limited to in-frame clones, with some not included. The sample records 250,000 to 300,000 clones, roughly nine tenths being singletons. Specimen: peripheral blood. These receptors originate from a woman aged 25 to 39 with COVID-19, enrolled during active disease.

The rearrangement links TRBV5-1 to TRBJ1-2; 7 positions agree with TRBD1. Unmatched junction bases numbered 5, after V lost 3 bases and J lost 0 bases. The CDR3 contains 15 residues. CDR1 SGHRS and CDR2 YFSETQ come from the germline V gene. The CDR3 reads CASSSLGQANYGYTF. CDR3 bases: TGCGCCAGCAGCTCCCTCGGACAGGCTAACTATGGCTACACCTTC.

CDR3 sequence: CASSNRVALGNQPQHF. CDR3 DNA: TGTGCCAGCAGTAACAGGGTTGCGTTGGGCAATCAGCCCCAGCATTTT. This chain joins TRBV2 and TRBJ1-5; a weak D match, TRBD1 (6 bases). The CDR3 spans 16 residues. CDR1 and CDR2 from the germline V gene are SNHLY and FYNNEI. Deletions cut 5 bases from V and 2 bases from J, with 16 bases between.

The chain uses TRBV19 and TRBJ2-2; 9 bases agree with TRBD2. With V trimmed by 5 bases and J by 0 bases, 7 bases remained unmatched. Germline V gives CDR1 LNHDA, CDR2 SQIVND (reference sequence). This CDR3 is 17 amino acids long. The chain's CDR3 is CASSQWLAGPNTGELFF. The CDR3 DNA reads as TGTGCCAGTAGTCAGTGGCTAGCGGGGCCGAACACCGGGGAGCTGTTTTTT.

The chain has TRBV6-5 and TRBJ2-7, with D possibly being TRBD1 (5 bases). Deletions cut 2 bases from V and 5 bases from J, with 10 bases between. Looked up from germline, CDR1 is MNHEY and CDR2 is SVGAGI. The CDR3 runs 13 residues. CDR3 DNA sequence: TGTGCCAGCAGTTACACCCAGGGCAACGAGCAGTACTTC. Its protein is CASSYTQGNEQYF.

This chain's CDR3 is CASSPGQDYEQYF. DNA of the CDR3: TGTGCCAGCAGTCCGGGACAGGACTACGAGCAGTACTTC. The chain employs TRBV6-5 and TRBJ2-7; 8 nucleotides align to TRBD1. The CDR3 totals 13 residues. V dropped 5 bases and J dropped 3; count of bases not matched to a gene: 3. The V gene's germline CDR1 is MNHEY and CDR2 SVGAGI.